This T cell receptor beta chain was identified in a study of cytomegalovirus exposure and HLA in healthy donors. It was with 60 Vbeta and 13 Jbeta primers that the PCR ran. Some clones are missing from TCRdb's copy, which holds only in-frame ones; the method was immunoSEQ multiplex PCR. The sample lists 150,000 to 200,000 clones, roughly 87% occurring once. The CDR3 length is 14 residues. Trimming removed 4 bases from V and 0 bases from J, with 7 bases in between. Germline V gene lookup returns CDR1 SGHDT and CDR2 YYEEEE. Sequenced: PBMCs. The TCR comes from a girl under two years old in good health and CMV-seronegative. The J gene is TRBJ1-4, the V gene TRBV5-6; perhaps TRBD1 as D (5 bases). DNA for the CDR3: TGTGCCAGCAGCCCGACAGCAACTAATGAAAAACTGTTTTTT. As protein: CASSPTATNEKLFF.